These 4 T cell receptor beta chains were sequenced from one sample in a study of blood T cell repertoires in COVID-19. Profiled with immunoSEQ multiplex PCR; TCRdb holds only in-frame clones, not every one. The table shows some 80,000 clones, with more than 75% occurring only once. Sequencing was carried out using peripheral blood. These receptors originate from a woman aged 80 or over with active or convalescent COVID-19.

The rearrangement uses TRBV9 and TRBJ1-2; a possible D gene is TRBD1 (6 bases). Germline values: CDR1 SGDLS, CDR2 YYNGEE. This CDR3 spans 14 amino acids. The germline V and J ends were trimmed by 3 bases and 0 bases, with 9 bases remaining between them. CDR3 in amino acids: CASSEGTTNYGYTF. The CDR3 coding sequence is TGTGCCAGCAGCGAAGGGACAACTAACTATGGCTACACCTTC.

The genes are TRBV5-6 and TRBJ1-2; no reliable D call. The V gene lost 0 bases and the J gene lost 7 bases, with 10 bases spanning the gap. This CDR3 contains 13 residues. CDR1 is SGHDT and CDR2 is YYEEEE in the germline V gene. The CDR3 DNA follows: TGTGCCAGCAGCTTGGGGAGGTCTGGTGGCTACACCTTC. Its translation: CASSLGRSGGYTF. The whole variable domain, filled in from reference TRBV5-6 and TRBJ1-2, reads DAGVTQSPTHLIKTRGQQVTLRCSPKSGHDTVSWYQQALGQGPQFIFQYYEEEERQRGNFPDRFSGHQFPNYSSELNVNALLLGDSALYLCASSLGRSGGYTFGSGTRLTVV.

The V call is TRBV2, the J call TRBJ2-3; D unresolved. The CDR3 loop spans 16 amino acids. The ends were cut back, 5 bases at V and 0 bases at J, with 15 bases in the middle. The germline V gene has CDR1 SNHLY and CDR2 FYNNEI. As DNA, the CDR3 is TGTGCCAGCAGTTGGGCTTCAGGCCCTAGCACAGATACGCAGTATTTT. It specifies CASSWASGPSTDTQYF.

J is TRBJ2-7 and V is TRBV6-2 or TRBV6-3, with a tentative D call TRBD2 (6 bases). Deletions cut 7 bases from V and 2 bases from J, with 24 bases between. The CDR3 sequence is 17 residues long. The germline gives CDR1 MNHEY, CDR2 SVGEGT. In nucleotides, the CDR3 is TGTGCCAGCACCCCCTCCCCCCCCGGGCGGGGCCCCTACGAGCAGTACTTC. Its translation is CASTPSPPGRGPYEQYF.